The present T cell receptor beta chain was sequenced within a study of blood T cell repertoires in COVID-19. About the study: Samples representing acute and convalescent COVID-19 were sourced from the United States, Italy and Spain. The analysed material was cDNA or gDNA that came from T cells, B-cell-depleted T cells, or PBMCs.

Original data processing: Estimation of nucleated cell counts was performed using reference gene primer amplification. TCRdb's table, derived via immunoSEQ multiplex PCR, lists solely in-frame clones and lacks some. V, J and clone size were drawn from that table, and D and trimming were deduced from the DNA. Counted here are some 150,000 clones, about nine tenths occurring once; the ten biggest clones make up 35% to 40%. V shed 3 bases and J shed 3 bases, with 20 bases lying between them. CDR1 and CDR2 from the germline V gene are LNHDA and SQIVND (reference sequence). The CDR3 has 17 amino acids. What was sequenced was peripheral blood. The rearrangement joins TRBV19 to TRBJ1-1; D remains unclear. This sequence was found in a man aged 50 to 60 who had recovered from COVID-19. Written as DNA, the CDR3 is TGTGCCAGTAGTATGGGTGGGGTTCGACGGGGAGACACTGAAGCTTTCTTT. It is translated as CASSMGGVRRGDTEAFF.